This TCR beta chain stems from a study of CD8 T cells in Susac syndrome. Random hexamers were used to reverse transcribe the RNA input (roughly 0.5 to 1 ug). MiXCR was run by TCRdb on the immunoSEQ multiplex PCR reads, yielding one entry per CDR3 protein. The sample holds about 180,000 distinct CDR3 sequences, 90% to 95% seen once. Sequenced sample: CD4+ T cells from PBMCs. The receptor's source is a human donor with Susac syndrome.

Written as DNA, the CDR3 is TGCGCCAGCAGCTGGAATACGGGACAGGGGAGCAATGAGCAGTTCTTC. Residues: CASSWNTGQGSNEQFF. This chain uses TRBV5-1 with TRBJ2-1; 10 bases agree with TRBD1. The CDR3 loop spans 16 amino acids. The germline V gene encodes CDR1 SGHRS and CDR2 YFSETQ. The ends lost 3 bases at V and 6 bases at J; junction bases unmatched: 9.